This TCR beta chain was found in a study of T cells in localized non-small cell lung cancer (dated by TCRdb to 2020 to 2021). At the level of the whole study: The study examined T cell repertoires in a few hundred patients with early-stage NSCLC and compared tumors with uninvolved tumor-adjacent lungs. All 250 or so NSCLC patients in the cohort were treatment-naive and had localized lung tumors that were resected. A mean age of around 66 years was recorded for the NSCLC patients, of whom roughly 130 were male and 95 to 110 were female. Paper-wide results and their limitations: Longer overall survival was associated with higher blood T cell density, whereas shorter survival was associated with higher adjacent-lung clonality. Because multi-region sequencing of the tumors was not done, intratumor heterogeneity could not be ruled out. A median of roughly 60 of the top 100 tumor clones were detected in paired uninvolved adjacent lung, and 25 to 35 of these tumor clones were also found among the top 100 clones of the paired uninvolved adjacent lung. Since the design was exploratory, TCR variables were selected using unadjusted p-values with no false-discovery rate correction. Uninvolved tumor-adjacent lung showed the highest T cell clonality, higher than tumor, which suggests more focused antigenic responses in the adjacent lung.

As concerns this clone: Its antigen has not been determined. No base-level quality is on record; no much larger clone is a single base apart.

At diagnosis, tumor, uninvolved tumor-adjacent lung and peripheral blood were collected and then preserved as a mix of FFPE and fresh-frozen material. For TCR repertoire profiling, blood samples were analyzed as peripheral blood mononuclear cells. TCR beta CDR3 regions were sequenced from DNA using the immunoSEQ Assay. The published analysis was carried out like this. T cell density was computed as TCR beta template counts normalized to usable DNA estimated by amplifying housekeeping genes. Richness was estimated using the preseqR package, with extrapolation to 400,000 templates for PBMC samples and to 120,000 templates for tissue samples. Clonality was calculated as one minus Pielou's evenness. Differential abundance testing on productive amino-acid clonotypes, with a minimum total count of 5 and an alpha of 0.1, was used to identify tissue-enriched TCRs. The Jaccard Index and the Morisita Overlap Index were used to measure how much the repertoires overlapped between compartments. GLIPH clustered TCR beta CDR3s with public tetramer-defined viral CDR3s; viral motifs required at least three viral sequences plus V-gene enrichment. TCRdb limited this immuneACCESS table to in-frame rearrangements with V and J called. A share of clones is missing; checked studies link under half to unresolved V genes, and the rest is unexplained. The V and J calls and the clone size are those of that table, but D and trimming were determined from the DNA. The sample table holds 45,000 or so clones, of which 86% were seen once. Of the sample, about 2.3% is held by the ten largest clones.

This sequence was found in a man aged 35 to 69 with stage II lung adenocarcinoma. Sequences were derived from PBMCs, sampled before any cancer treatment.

The sequence in DNA is TGTGCCAGCAGTTATGGGTGGGGCTACGAGCAGTACTTC. Its translation is CASSYGWGYEQYF. The rearranged segments are TRBV6-5 and TRBJ2-7; no D gene call is confident. At the junction V is shortened by 3 bases and J by 3 bases, with 9 bases in between. From cysteine to phenylalanine, the CDR3 is 13 amino acids long. The retained sequence is limited to the CDR3, 39 bases, with the frame set at the first base. Reading the germline V gene gives CDR1 MNHEY and CDR2 SVGAGI.